This TCR beta chain was sequenced for a study of T cells in Graves' hyperthyroidism and ophthalmopathy. Background on the study: Peripheral blood was taken when the disease was first diagnosed, before any treatment began.

Trimming removed 8 bases from V and 7 bases from J, with 18 bases in between. CDR1 and CDR2 (germline): SNHLY, FYNNEI. The CDR3 length is 14 residues. This clonotype appeared many times. Template material for amplifying TCR beta CDR3 regions consisted of RNA transcripts. A first-round RT-PCR of the TCR CDR3 used the HTBI primer set. TCRdb ran MiXCR on the multiplex PCR reads and lists one entry per CDR3 protein. This sample has roughly 600,000 distinct CDR3 sequences, with about 14% found just once. Input material: blood. The clonotype comes from a woman aged 45-59 years with Graves' ophthalmopathy. The V call is TRBV2, the J call TRBJ2-4; D is perhaps TRBD1 (5 bases). CDR3 coding DNA: TGTGCCAGCGCACAACCCATGACAGATAACATTCAGTACTTC. The encoded protein is CASAQPMTDNIQYF.